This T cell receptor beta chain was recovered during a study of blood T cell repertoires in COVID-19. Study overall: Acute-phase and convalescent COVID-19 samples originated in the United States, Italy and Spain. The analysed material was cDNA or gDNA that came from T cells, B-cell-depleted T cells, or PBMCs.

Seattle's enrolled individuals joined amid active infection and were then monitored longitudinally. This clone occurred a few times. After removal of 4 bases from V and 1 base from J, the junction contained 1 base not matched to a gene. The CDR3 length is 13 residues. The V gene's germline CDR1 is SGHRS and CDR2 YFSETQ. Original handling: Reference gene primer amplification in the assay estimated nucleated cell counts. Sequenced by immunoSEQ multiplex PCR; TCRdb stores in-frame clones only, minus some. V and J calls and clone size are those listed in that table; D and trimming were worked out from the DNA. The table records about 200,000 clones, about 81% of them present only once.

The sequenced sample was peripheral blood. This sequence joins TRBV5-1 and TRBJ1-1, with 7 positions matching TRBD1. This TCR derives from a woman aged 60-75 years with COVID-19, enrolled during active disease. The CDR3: CASSRDRNTEAFF. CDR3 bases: TGCGCCAGCAGCCGGGACAGGAACACTGAAGCTTTCTTT.